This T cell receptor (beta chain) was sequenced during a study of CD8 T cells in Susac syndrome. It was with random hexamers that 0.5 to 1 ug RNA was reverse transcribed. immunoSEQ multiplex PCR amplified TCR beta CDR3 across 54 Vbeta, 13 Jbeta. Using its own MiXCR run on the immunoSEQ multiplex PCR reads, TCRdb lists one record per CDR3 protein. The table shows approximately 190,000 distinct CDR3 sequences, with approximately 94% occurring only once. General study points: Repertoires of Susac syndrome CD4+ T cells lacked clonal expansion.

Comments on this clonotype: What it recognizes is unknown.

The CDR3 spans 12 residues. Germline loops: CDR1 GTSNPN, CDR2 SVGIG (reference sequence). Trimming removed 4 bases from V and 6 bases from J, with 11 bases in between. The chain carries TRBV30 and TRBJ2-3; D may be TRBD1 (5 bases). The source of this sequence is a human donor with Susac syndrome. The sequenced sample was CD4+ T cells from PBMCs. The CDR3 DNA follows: TGTGCCTGGAATGGGGCAGGGGATACGCAGTATTTT. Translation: CAWNGAGDTQYF. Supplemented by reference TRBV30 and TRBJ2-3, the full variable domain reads SQTIHQWPATLVQPVGSPLSLECTVEGTSNPNLYWYRQAAGRGLQLLFYSVGIGQISSEVPQNLSASRPQDRQFILSSKKLLLSDSGFYLCAWNGAGDTQYFGPGTRLTVL.